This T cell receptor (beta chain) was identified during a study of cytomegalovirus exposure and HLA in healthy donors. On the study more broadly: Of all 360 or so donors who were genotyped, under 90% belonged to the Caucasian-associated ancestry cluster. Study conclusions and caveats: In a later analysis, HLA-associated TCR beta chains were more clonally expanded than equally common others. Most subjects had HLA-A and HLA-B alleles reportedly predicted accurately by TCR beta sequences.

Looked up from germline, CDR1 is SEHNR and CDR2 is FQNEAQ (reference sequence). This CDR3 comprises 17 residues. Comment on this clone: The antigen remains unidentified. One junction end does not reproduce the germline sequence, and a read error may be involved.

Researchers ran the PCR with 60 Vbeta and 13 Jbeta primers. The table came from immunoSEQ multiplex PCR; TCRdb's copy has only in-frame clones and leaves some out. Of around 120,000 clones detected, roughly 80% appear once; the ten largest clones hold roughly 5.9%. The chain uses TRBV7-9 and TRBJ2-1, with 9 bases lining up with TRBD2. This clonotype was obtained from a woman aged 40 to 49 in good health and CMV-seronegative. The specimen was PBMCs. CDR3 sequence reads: CSSSLALAGVSYNEQFF. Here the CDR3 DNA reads TGTTCCAGCAGCTTAGCTTTAGCGGGAGTTTCGTACAATGAGCAGTTCTTC.